Listed below are T cell receptor beta chains from one sample, sequenced in a study of immune heterogeneity within non-small cell lung tumors. Each CDR3 protein is one row after TCRdb ran MiXCR on the multiplex PCR reads. The sample carries under 13,000 distinct CDR3 sequences, more than 25% recorded once. The sequenced sample consisted of lung tumor tissue. These receptors came from a woman in her fifties or sixties with non-small cell lung cancer. Both conserved end residues are part of each CDR3. A D gene is named only where the DNA matches it firmly.

v_call	d_call	j_call	cdr3_aa
TRBV5-1	-	TRBJ2-7	CASSIRNGPFYEQYF
TRBV20-1	-	TRBJ2-2	CSAGDSGNTGELFF
TRBV7-2	-	TRBJ2-3	CASSSYMSTDTQYF
TRBV6-9	TRBD2	TRBJ2-1	CASSYNPGLAVGEQFF
TRBV19	TRBD1	TRBJ1-2	CASTSDRYGYTF
TRBV19	TRBD1	TRBJ1-5	CASRLTGKRQPQHF
TRBV19	-	TRBJ2-6	CASSSGAGGANVLTF
TRBV6-1	-	TRBJ2-7	CASSKPHWGIYEQYF
TRBV20-1	TRBD1	TRBJ1-2	CSAIRTGKFKNYGYTF
TRBV4-1	TRBD1	TRBJ1-2	CASSQGLQGGGYTF
TRBV20-1	-	TRBJ1-6	CSAFSRVGDSPLHF
TRBV25-1	TRBD2	TRBJ2-1	CASSPLTSGSYNEQFF
TRBV12-3/TRBV12-4	-	TRBJ2-7	CASSPSPRTPAWAYEQYF
TRBV10-2	TRBD2	TRBJ2-3	CATSRTLAGTSTDTQYF
TRBV7-9	-	TRBJ2-6	CDSSLGVGSGANVLTF
TRBV5-4	TRBD2	TRBJ2-6	CASRGLAGSGANVLTF
TRBV18	-	TRBJ2-5	CASSDQGVRLLETQYF